A selection of T cell receptor beta chains follows, all from one sample in a study of blood T cell repertoires in COVID-19. TCRdb's copy holds only in-frame clones and misses some; the assay was immunoSEQ multiplex PCR. The repertoire consists of about 30,000 clones, with 89% occurring once and the leading ten covering 25% to 30%. The sequencing input was peripheral blood. These receptors were obtained from a man at least 80 years old with acute or convalescent COVID-19. CDR3s include the opening cysteine and the closing phenylalanine or tryptophan. The order of the fields is clone size, J gene, V gene, D gene, CDR3 protein, CDR3 DNA. The D gene is left open where the match is weak. The size entry is marked missing in some rows and otherwise reads once, few, many or a size class.

abundance: .
j_gene: TRBJ2-1
v_gene: TRBV11-2
d_gene: TRBD2
CDR3aa: CASSLAGSGGGQFF
CDR3nt: TGTGCCAGCAGCTTAGCCGGTAGCGGGGGGGGGCAGTTCTTC

abundance: .
j_gene: TRBJ2-2
v_gene: TRBV11-3
d_gene: .
CDR3aa: CASSLSGDSGELFF
CDR3nt: TGTGCCAGCAGCTTGTCGGGTGACAGCGGGGAGCTGTTTTTT

abundance: .
j_gene: TRBJ2-1
v_gene: TRBV5-1
d_gene: TRBD2
CDR3aa: CASSLDLAGGEQFF
CDR3nt: TGCGCCAGCAGCTTGGATCTAGCGGGAGGTGAGCAGTTCTTC

abundance: .
j_gene: TRBJ2-3
v_gene: TRBV7-8
d_gene: .
CDR3aa: CASSVSDSTDTQYF
CDR3nt: TGTGCCAGCAGCGTTAGCGATAGCACAGATACGCAGTATTTT

abundance: .
j_gene: TRBJ1-1
v_gene: TRBV19
d_gene: TRBD1
CDR3aa: CASSVPGGGTEAFF
CDR3nt: TGTGCCAGTAGTGTCCCAGGGGGAGGCACTGAAGCTTTCTTT

abundance: .
j_gene: TRBJ2-7
v_gene: TRBV7-8
d_gene: TRBD1
CDR3aa: CASSDRDRVSYEQYF
CDR3nt: TGTGCCAGCAGCGACCGGGACAGGGTGTCCTACGAGCAGTACTTC

abundance: once
j_gene: TRBJ2-2
v_gene: TRBV10-3
d_gene: TRBD1
CDR3aa: CAIRGQGANTGELFF
CDR3nt: TGTGCCATCAGGGGACAGGGCGCGAACACCGGGGAGCTGTTTTTT

abundance: .
j_gene: TRBJ1-1
v_gene: TRBV5-1
d_gene: .
CDR3aa: CASSRSTGDDTEAFF
CDR3nt: TGCGCCAGCAGCCGCTCGACAGGCGATGACACTGAAGCTTTCTTT

abundance: .
j_gene: TRBJ1-5
v_gene: TRBV5-5
d_gene: TRBD1
CDR3aa: CASSPTDRAQPQHF
CDR3nt: TGTGCCAGCAGCCCAACCGACAGGGCCCAGCCCCAGCATTTT

abundance: .
j_gene: TRBJ2-2
v_gene: TRBV30
d_gene: TRBD2
CDR3aa: CAWKLAGGFGELFF
CDR3nt: TGTGCCTGGAAATTAGCGGGAGGTTTCGGGGAGCTGTTTTTT

abundance: .
j_gene: TRBJ1-2
v_gene: TRBV19
d_gene: .
CDR3aa: CASSIFFETLTGYTF
CDR3nt: TGTGCCAGTAGTATATTTTTCGAGACTCTGACTGGCTACACCTTC

abundance: .
j_gene: TRBJ1-2
v_gene: TRBV20-1
d_gene: TRBD1
CDR3aa: CSAKTGVGYTF
CDR3nt: TGCAGTGCTAAGACAGGGGTTGGCTACACCTTC

abundance: few
j_gene: TRBJ1-6
v_gene: TRBV21-1
d_gene: .
CDR3aa: CASSTKGGQTDNSPLHF
CDR3nt: TGTGCCAGCAGCACTAAAGGGGGACAGACTGATAATTCACCCCTCCACTTT

abundance: .
j_gene: TRBJ1-1
v_gene: TRBV27
d_gene: TRBD1
CDR3aa: CASSPGTGGGNTEAFF
CDR3nt: TGTGCCAGCAGTCCAGGGACAGGGGGCGGGAACACTGAAGCTTTCTTT

abundance: .
j_gene: TRBJ1-6
v_gene: TRBV5-1
d_gene: TRBD1
CDR3aa: CASSLGVTGESPLHF
CDR3nt: TGCGCCAGCAGCTTGGGTGTGACAGGGGAATCACCCCTCCACTTT

abundance: once
j_gene: TRBJ1-4
v_gene: TRBV25-1
d_gene: .
CDR3aa: CASSDGGAANEKLFF
CDR3nt: TGTGCCAGCAGTGATGGGGGCGCGGCTAATGAAAAACTGTTTTTT

abundance: .
j_gene: TRBJ1-1
v_gene: TRBV5-1
d_gene: .
CDR3aa: CASSLSGFRAEAFF
CDR3nt: TGCGCCAGCAGCTTGTCAGGGTTTCGCGCTGAAGCTTTCTTT

abundance: .
j_gene: TRBJ2-7
v_gene: TRBV5-5
d_gene: .
CDR3aa: CASSRHRSAYEQYF
CDR3nt: TGTGCCAGCAGCCGACACAGATCGGCCTACGAGCAGTACTTC

abundance: .
j_gene: TRBJ2-7
v_gene: TRBV9
d_gene: .
CDR3aa: CASSVDSGPYEQYF
CDR3nt: TGTGCCAGCAGCGTAGATAGCGGCCCTTACGAGCAGTACTTC

abundance: .
j_gene: TRBJ1-1
v_gene: TRBV14
d_gene: .
CDR3aa: CASSPSNVGRAYGKDTEAFF
CDR3nt: TGTGCCAGCAGCCCCTCCAACGTCGGCAGGGCTTATGGGAAGGACACTGAAGCTTTCTTT

abundance: few
j_gene: TRBJ2-2
v_gene: TRBV1
d_gene: .
CDR3aa: CTSSQDYEGEPTGELFF
CDR3nt: TGCACCAGCAGCCAAGATTACGAGGGAGAGCCCACCGGGGAGCTGTTTTTT

abundance: .
j_gene: TRBJ2-7
v_gene: TRBV5-1
d_gene: TRBD1
CDR3aa: CASSPGQGISYEQYF
CDR3nt: TGCGCCAGCAGCCCCGGACAGGGGATTTCCTACGAGCAGTACTTC

abundance: once
j_gene: TRBJ2-6
v_gene: TRBV11-2
d_gene: .
CDR3aa: CASSSGHSGANVLTF
CDR3nt: TGTGCCAGCAGCTCAGGGCACTCTGGGGCCAACGTCCTGACTTTC

abundance: .
j_gene: TRBJ1-2
v_gene: TRBV7-9
d_gene: TRBD1
CDR3aa: CASSWTGEGYVYTF
CDR3nt: TGTGCCAGCAGCTGGACAGGGGAGGGCTATGTTTACACCTTC

abundance: .
j_gene: TRBJ1-4
v_gene: TRBV28
d_gene: .
CDR3aa: CASSITGTTTNEKLFF
CDR3nt: TGTGCCAGCAGTATCACAGGGACTACTACTAATGAAAAACTGTTTTTT

abundance: .
j_gene: TRBJ1-1
v_gene: TRBV11-2
d_gene: .
CDR3aa: CASSLLRNTEAFF
CDR3nt: TGTGCCAGCAGCTTACTCCGGAACACTGAAGCTTTCTTT

abundance: .
j_gene: TRBJ2-7
v_gene: TRBV7-2
d_gene: TRBD2
CDR3aa: CASSYRTSGYEQYF
CDR3nt: TGTGCCAGCAGCTACCGGACTAGCGGCTACGAGCAGTACTTC

abundance: .
j_gene: TRBJ2-7
v_gene: TRBV15
d_gene: .
CDR3aa: CATSGWDTRPYF
CDR3nt: TGTGCCACCAGCGGATGGGACACTAGACCGTACTTC

abundance: .
j_gene: TRBJ1-6
v_gene: TRBV6-4
d_gene: .
CDR3aa: CASREDYSPLHF
CDR3nt: TGTGCCAGCAGAGAGGATTATTCACCCCTCCACTTT

abundance: .
j_gene: TRBJ2-7
v_gene: TRBV5-1
d_gene: TRBD1
CDR3aa: CASSPIGTGAYEQYF
CDR3nt: TGCGCCAGCAGCCCCATTGGGACAGGCGCCTACGAGCAGTACTTC

abundance: .
j_gene: TRBJ2-7
v_gene: TRBV4-2
d_gene: TRBD2
CDR3aa: CASSQDSGGSYEQYF
CDR3nt: TGTGCCAGCAGCCAAGATAGCGGGGGCTCCTACGAGCAGTACTTC

abundance: once
j_gene: TRBJ1-1
v_gene: TRBV19
d_gene: TRBD1
CDR3aa: CASSPGTGNIEAFF
CDR3nt: TGTGCCAGTAGTCCCGGGACAGGAAACATTGAAGCTTTCTTT

abundance: .
j_gene: TRBJ2-3
v_gene: TRBV5-4
d_gene: TRBD2
CDR3aa: CASSSRLAGVSDTQYF
CDR3nt: TGTGCCAGCAGTTCTAGACTAGCGGGAGTGTCAGATACGCAGTATTTT

abundance: .
j_gene: TRBJ1-2
v_gene: TRBV6-2/TRBV6-3
d_gene: .
CDR3aa: CASSYGGYGYTF
CDR3nt: TGTGCCAGCAGTTACGGCGGCTATGGCTACACCTTC

abundance: .
j_gene: TRBJ2-5
v_gene: TRBV7-9
d_gene: TRBD2
CDR3aa: CASSWTSQETQYF
CDR3nt: TGTGCCAGCAGCTGGACTAGCCAAGAGACCCAGTACTTC

abundance: .
j_gene: TRBJ2-3
v_gene: TRBV28
d_gene: TRBD2
CDR3aa: CASSSGTSGRSDTQYF
CDR3nt: TGTGCCAGCAGTTCAGGGACTAGCGGGAGGTCAGATACGCAGTATTTT

abundance: .
j_gene: TRBJ2-1
v_gene: TRBV9
d_gene: TRBD2
CDR3aa: CATSRAGEDNEQFF
CDR3nt: TGTGCCACCTCCCGAGCGGGAGAGGACAATGAGCAGTTCTTC

abundance: .
j_gene: TRBJ1-1
v_gene: TRBV6-5
d_gene: TRBD1
CDR3aa: CASSYGGTGNTEAFF
CDR3nt: TGTGCCAGCAGTTATGGGGGGACAGGGAACACTGAAGCTTTCTTT

abundance: .
j_gene: TRBJ1-2
v_gene: TRBV6-6
d_gene: .
CDR3aa: CASSLRDPSPRGYTF
CDR3nt: TGTGCCAGCAGTCTCCGTGATCCGTCCCCGCGTGGCTACACCTTC

abundance: .
j_gene: TRBJ2-2
v_gene: TRBV3-1/TRBV3-2
d_gene: .
CDR3aa: CASSQDWGYTGELFF
CDR3nt: TGTGCCAGCAGCCAAGATTGGGGCTACACCGGGGAGCTGTTTTTT

abundance: .
j_gene: TRBJ2-1
v_gene: TRBV28
d_gene: TRBD2
CDR3aa: CASSLSYRGGEQFF
CDR3nt: TGTGCCAGCAGTTTAAGTTATCGGGGGGGTGAGCAGTTCTTC

abundance: .
j_gene: TRBJ2-2
v_gene: TRBV5-1
d_gene: TRBD2
CDR3aa: CASRLAERAGELFF
CDR3nt: TGCGCCAGCCGACTAGCAGAGAGGGCCGGGGAGCTGTTTTTT

abundance: .
j_gene: TRBJ1-1
v_gene: TRBV24-1
d_gene: TRBD1
CDR3aa: CATRDRLNTEAFF
CDR3nt: TGTGCCACCAGGGACAGGTTGAACACTGAAGCTTTCTTT

abundance: .
j_gene: TRBJ2-1
v_gene: TRBV2
d_gene: .
CDR3aa: CASSERGGGNNEQFF
CDR3nt: TGTGCCAGCAGTGAACGCGGAGGAGGAAACAATGAGCAGTTCTTC

abundance: .
j_gene: TRBJ2-3
v_gene: TRBV11-2
d_gene: TRBD2
CDR3aa: CASSLKGGRTDTQYF
CDR3nt: TGTGCCAGCAGCTTAAAGGGCGGGAGGACAGATACGCAGTATTTT

abundance: .
j_gene: TRBJ2-2
v_gene: TRBV3-1/TRBV3-2
d_gene: TRBD1
CDR3aa: CASSQDSVQGAAGELFF
CDR3nt: TGTGCCAGCAGCCAAGATTCGGTACAGGGGGCCGCCGGGGAGCTGTTTTTT

abundance: .
j_gene: TRBJ2-2
v_gene: TRBV11-3
d_gene: TRBD1
CDR3aa: CASSLGRTGGTGELFF
CDR3nt: TGTGCCAGCAGCCTTGGCCGGACAGGGGGCACCGGGGAGCTGTTTTTT

abundance: .
j_gene: TRBJ2-5
v_gene: TRBV5-1
d_gene: .
CDR3aa: CASSSPQGEETQYF
CDR3nt: TGCGCCAGCAGCTCCCCACAGGGAGAGGAGACCCAGTACTTC

abundance: .
j_gene: TRBJ2-7
v_gene: TRBV27
d_gene: TRBD2
CDR3aa: CASSLSGNSYEQYF
CDR3nt: TGTGCCAGCAGTTTAAGCGGGAACTCCTACGAGCAGTACTTC

abundance: .
j_gene: TRBJ2-7
v_gene: TRBV28
d_gene: TRBD1
CDR3aa: CASSLGGTGAGEQYF
CDR3nt: TGTGCCAGCAGTTTAGGCGGGACAGGGGCCGGCGAGCAGTACTTC

abundance: .
j_gene: TRBJ2-2
v_gene: TRBV19
d_gene: TRBD1
CDR3aa: CASSMTGGDTGELFF
CDR3nt: TGTGCCAGTAGTATGACAGGGGGGGATACCGGGGAGCTGTTTTTT

abundance: .
j_gene: TRBJ1-5
v_gene: TRBV19
d_gene: .
CDR3aa: CASSIVASYSNQPQHF
CDR3nt: TGTGCCAGTAGTATAGTAGCCTCTTATAGCAATCAGCCCCAGCATTTT

abundance: .
j_gene: TRBJ2-1
v_gene: TRBV6-1
d_gene: .
CDR3aa: CASSDPRTPYNEQFF
CDR3nt: TGTGCCAGCAGTGACCCGCGGACTCCTTACAATGAGCAGTTCTTC